This T cell receptor beta chain was sequenced in a study of blood T cell repertoires in COVID-19 (dated by TCRdb to 2020 to 2022). A note on the overall study: Samples from collaborators originated in the United States, Italy and Spain and spanned both the acute and convalescent phases of COVID-19. The material from the prospective study consisted of cDNA or gDNA derived from T cells, B-cell-depleted T cells, or PBMCs. The dataset comprised deeply sampled blood TCRbeta repertoires from subjects exposed to, actively infected with, or recovered from COVID-19. A freely available public database, intended as a resource for researchers studying the immune response to SARS-CoV-2, is where the repertoires were released. The samples were drawn from the first 160 participants of the ongoing ImmuneRACE study and from about 1,200 subjects provided by 6 global collaborators. Nearly every sample came with metadata listing a de-identified subject ID, COVID-19 status, age in years and sex. Where available, HLA class I and class II types were obtained from metadata supplied by the sample provider rather than from assay-based typing. General findings and caveats noted by the study authors: Clinical and demographic metadata were provided uncurated, with the amount varying by source and participant.

The collaborating institutions used their own protocols to collect whole blood in K2EDTA tubes. Collaborator samples were shipped for TCRbeta analysis as frozen whole blood, isolated PBMCs, or DNA extracted from either sample type. TCRbeta CDR3 regions were amplified from genomic DNA using the immunoSEQ Assay, a bias-controlled multiplex PCR. In the authors' own workflow: Nucleated cell counts per sample were estimated from amplification of reference gene primers within the assay. To quantify the absolute abundance of each unique TCRbeta CDR3 rearrangement, sequence reads were collapsed and filtered. For each sample, productive Simpson clonality was calculated as the square root of Simpson's diversity index over productive rearrangements. TCRdb carries this immuneACCESS record with in-frame sequences only. Its versions omit some clonotypes, under half of them owing to an unresolved V gene in the studies checked, with the rest unexplained. D and trimming come from the DNA, and the V and J calls and clone size come from that table. The sample data list about 76,000 clones, and about 87% of these were observed just once. The ten largest clones represent 5.8% of the sample.

Concerning this clone: Its cognate antigen has yet to be identified. Within one base of it there is no much larger clone, and no base qualities were kept.

The sample was peripheral blood. The source of this sequence is a middle-aged man with active COVID-19.

The CDR3 corresponds to CASSPGVGLLPDTQYF. In nucleotides, the sequence is TGTGCCAGCAGTCCAGGGGTTGGACTTCTTCCAGATACGCAGTATTTT. The chain is encoded by TRBV28 joined to TRBJ2-3; 6 matching bases give a weak D call of TRBD1. The germline V gene gives CDR1 as MDHEN and CDR2 as SYDVKM. CDR3 length: 16 amino acids, cysteine to phenylalanine. CDR3 DNA is the only sequence kept; it has 48 bases, read in frame from the first base. Trimming at the junction amounts to 5 bases on V and 4 bases on J, and the germline ends lie 19 bases apart. Beyond the CDR3, the reference TRBV28 and TRBJ2-3 genes provide the residues; the full variable domain reads: DVKVTQSSRYLVKRTGEKVFLECVQDMDHENMFWYRQDPGLGLRLIYFSYDVKMKEKGDIPEGYSVSREKKERFSLILESASTNQTSMYLCASSPGVGLLPDTQYFGPGTRLTVL.